This T cell receptor beta chain was captured by sequencing in a study of blood T cell repertoires in COVID-19. About the study: The United States, Italy and Spain provided the acute and convalescent COVID-19 samples. Nucleic acid was either cDNA or gDNA, and it came from T cells, B-cell-depleted T cells, or PBMCs.

V was pared by 3 bases and J by 7 bases, with 22 bases between. The CDR3 is made up of 17 amino acids. Germline assignment: CDR1 SGHNT and CDR2 YYREEE (reference sequence). Data came from immunoSEQ multiplex PCR; TCRdb stores just in-frame clones and leaves some out. The sample holds approximately 270,000 clones, approximately 83% seen once. This chain joins TRBV5-4 and TRBJ1-4, with D possibly being TRBD1 (5 bases). This receptor was taken from a woman in her 70s with acute or convalescent COVID-19. Sequenced input: peripheral blood. CDR3 protein: CASSYGRVGTGGEKLFF. CDR3 nucleotides: TGTGCCAGCAGCTACGGCAGGGTTGGGACCGGGGGTGAAAAACTGTTTTTT.